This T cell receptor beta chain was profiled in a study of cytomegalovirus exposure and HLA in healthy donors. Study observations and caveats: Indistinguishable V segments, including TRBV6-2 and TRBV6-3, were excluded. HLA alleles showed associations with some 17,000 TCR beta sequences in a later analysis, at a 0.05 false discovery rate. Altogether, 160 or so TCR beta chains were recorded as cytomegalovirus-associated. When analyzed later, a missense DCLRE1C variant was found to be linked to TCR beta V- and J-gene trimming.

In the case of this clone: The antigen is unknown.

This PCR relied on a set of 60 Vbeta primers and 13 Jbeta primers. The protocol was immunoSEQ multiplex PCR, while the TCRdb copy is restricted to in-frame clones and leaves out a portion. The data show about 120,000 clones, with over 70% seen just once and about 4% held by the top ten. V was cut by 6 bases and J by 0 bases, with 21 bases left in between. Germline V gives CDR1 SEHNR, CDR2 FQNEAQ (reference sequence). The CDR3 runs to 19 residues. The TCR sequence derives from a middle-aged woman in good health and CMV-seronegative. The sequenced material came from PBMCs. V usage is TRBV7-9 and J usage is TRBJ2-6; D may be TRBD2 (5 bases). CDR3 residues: CASRTTGVDDYSGANVLTF. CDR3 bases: TGTGCCAGCAGGACCACCGGGGTCGACGATTACTCTGGGGCCAACGTCCTGACTTTC.